The entry below gives a single TCR beta chain sequence along with its context. Its antigen is not identified. The V gene lost 5 bases and the J gene lost 5 bases, with 9 bases spanning the gap. The CDR3 has 12 residues. Per the germline V gene, CDR1 is MNHEY and CDR2 is SVGAGI. TCRdb's copy holds only in-frame clones and misses some; the assay was immunoSEQ multiplex PCR. The sample yields roughly 19,000 clones, about 88% seen once. This entry comes from a study of OX40 agonist ivuxolimab in advanced cancers. Study background: Dose-escalation patients had hepatocellular carcinoma, melanoma, renal cell or head and neck cancer. Earlier anti-PD-1, anti-PD-L1 or anti-CTLA-4 therapy was permitted; 35% to 50% had received some. General study results and limits: CD8+ T cells showed, on average, more clonal expansion than CD4+ cells. Antigen specificity was not determined for the expanded peripheral T cells.

This chain connects TRBV6-5 to TRBJ1-2; D is perhaps TRBD1 (5 bases). This receptor was identified in an adult with an advanced solid tumor such as melanoma, head and neck, liver or kidney cancer. Source: CD4+ or CD8+ T cells sorted from blood, taken in a trial of the OX40 agonist ivuxolimab. The CDR3, as DNA: TGTGCCAGCAGTCCCGGGGCTTATGGCTACACCTTC. Translating it yields CASSPGAYGYTF.